This T cell receptor beta chain was captured by sequencing in a study of blood T cell repertoires in COVID-19. On the study more broadly: PBMCs, B-cell-depleted T cells, or T cells provided the cDNA or gDNA that made up the material.

As handled by the study authors: Reference gene primer amplification gave estimated nucleated cell counts. TCRdb's table, derived via immunoSEQ multiplex PCR, lists solely in-frame clones and lacks some. The V and J calls and clone size are taken from that table; D and trimming were inferred from the DNA. In the table there are 150,000 to 200,000 clones, approximately 88% of which are singletons. The ends were cut back, 6 bases at V and 0 bases at J, with 12 bases in the middle. Looked up from germline, CDR1 is MNHEY and CDR2 is SVGEGT. The CDR3 has 15 amino acids. This TCR came from a woman older than 75 with active or convalescent COVID-19. Sequenced input: peripheral blood. V usage is TRBV6-2 or TRBV6-3 and J usage is TRBJ2-1; D is tentatively TRBD1 or TRBD2 (6 bases each). The CDR3 region has the DNA TGTGCCAGCAGCGGGGGCTGGAGCTCCTACAATGAGCAGTTCTTC. Encoded protein: CASSGGWSSYNEQFF.